The rows below give T cell receptor beta chains drawn from one sample of a study of blood T cell repertoires in COVID-19. Sequencing used immunoSEQ multiplex PCR; TCRdb keeps in-frame clones, though not all of them. The sample holds some 74,000 clones, roughly four fifths seen once. Sequenced sample: peripheral blood. These receptor sequences come from an older man with active or convalescent COVID-19. The CDR3 runs from the conserved cysteine through the conserved F or W. The D gene is left open where the match is weak. Expanded clones are given a class, and other clones once, few, many or no size at all.

abundance: NA; d_gene: TRBD1; v_gene: TRBV5-1; j_gene: TRBJ2-7; len: 14; CDR3aa: CASRRQGAAYEQYF; CDR3nt: TGCGCCAGCAGAAGGCAGGGGGCCGCCTACGAGCAGTACTTC
abundance: NA; d_gene: TRBD2; v_gene: TRBV6-5; j_gene: TRBJ2-3; len: 14; CDR3aa: CASPAGTKTDTQYF; CDR3nt: TGTGCCAGTCCGGCGGGGACTAAAACAGATACGCAGTATTTT
abundance: NA; d_gene: NA; v_gene: TRBV30; j_gene: TRBJ1-5; len: 13; CDR3aa: CAWSGGGRGPQHF; CDR3nt: TGTGCCTGGAGTGGCGGGGGTCGTGGGCCCCAGCATTTT
abundance: few; d_gene: TRBD1; v_gene: TRBV5-1; j_gene: TRBJ2-1; len: 12; CDR3aa: CASSQETGIKFF; CDR3nt: TGCGCCAGCAGCCAAGAGACAGGGATAAAGTTCTTC
abundance: NA; d_gene: NA; v_gene: TRBV5-1; j_gene: TRBJ1-3; len: 15; CDR3aa: CASSLEGIGGNTIYF; CDR3nt: TGCGCCAGCAGCTTGGAGGGGATAGGTGGAAACACCATATATTTT
abundance: NA; d_gene: TRBD1; v_gene: TRBV28; j_gene: TRBJ1-4; len: 18; CDR3aa: CASSPGTGWGATNEKLFF; CDR3nt: TGTGCCAGCAGTCCCGGGACAGGGTGGGGGGCAACTAATGAAAAACTGTTTTTT
abundance: NA; d_gene: NA; v_gene: TRBV28; j_gene: TRBJ1-4; len: 13; CDR3aa: CASSRQINEKLFF; CDR3nt: TGTGCCAGCAGCAGACAGATTAATGAAAAACTGTTTTTT
abundance: NA; d_gene: NA; v_gene: TRBV2; j_gene: TRBJ1-5; len: 16; CDR3aa: CASTRTTGYSNQPQHF; CDR3nt: TGTGCCAGCACGCGGACCACGGGGTATAGCAATCAGCCCCAGCATTTT
abundance: once; d_gene: NA; v_gene: TRBV5-4; j_gene: TRBJ2-2; len: 15; CDR3aa: CASSPRLNHGGELFF; CDR3nt: TGTGCCAGCAGCCCCCGACTGAACCACGGCGGGGAGCTGTTTTTT
abundance: NA; d_gene: TRBD1; v_gene: TRBV5-1; j_gene: TRBJ1-3; len: 17; CDR3aa: CASSLALQGASGNTIYF; CDR3nt: TGCGCCAGCAGCTTGGCCCTACAGGGGGCGTCTGGAAACACCATATATTTT